The 14 T cell receptor beta chains below come from one sample, sequenced in a study of cytomegalovirus exposure and HLA in healthy donors. PCR amplification relied on 60 Vbeta primers (plus 13 Jbeta primers). TCRdb's copy holds only in-frame clones and misses some; the assay was immunoSEQ multiplex PCR. The table has 95,000 to 100,000 clones, around 74% seen once. Input material: PBMCs. Receptors originate from a woman between 35 and 50 years old in good health and CMV-seronegative.

The rearrangement links TRBV5-6 to TRBJ2-7, with 7 positions matching TRBD1. Germline V gives CDR1 SGHDT, CDR2 YYEEEE. Trimming cost V 1 base and J 7 bases; bases outside gene matches: 8. The CDR3 is 14 amino acids. The CDR3 loop reads CASSLTGVAIEQYF. Written as DNA, the CDR3 is TGTGCCAGCAGCTTGACAGGGGTGGCTATAGAGCAGTACTTC.

The rearrangement links TRBV15 to TRBJ2-3, with 12 bases that match TRBD1. V gave up 0 bases and J gave up 5 bases; unmatched junction bases: 6. The CDR3 covers 17 residues. Germline CDR1 is LNHNV and CDR2 is YYDKDF (reference sequence). The CDR3 here is CATSRDPGTGGKDTQYF. CDR3 DNA sequence: TGTGCCACCAGCAGAGATCCCGGGACAGGGGGCAAAGATACGCAGTATTTT.

The chain employs TRBV15 and TRBJ2-5; D possibly corresponds to TRBD1 (7 bases). Matching the DNA end better, TRBJ2-7 makes the J call doubtful. Germline V CDR1 and CDR2: LNHNV, YYDKDF (reference sequence). This CDR3 region has 15 residues. In nucleotides, the CDR3 is TGTGCCACCAGCAGAGACAGGGGGGACTCCTACGAGCAGTACTTC. Translating gives CATSRDRGDSYEQYF.

J is TRBJ1-5 and V is TRBV7-2; 9 nucleotides agree with TRBD1. V was pared by 5 bases and J by 1 base, with 3 bases of the junction left unmatched. In germline, CDR1 is SGHTA, CDR2 FQGNSA. This CDR3 has 15 amino acids. The CDR3 spells CASSPTGGSNQPQHF. CDR3 bases: TGTGCCAGCAGCCCGACAGGGGGGAGCAATCAGCCCCAGCATTTT.

The V call is TRBV9, the J call TRBJ1-1; D is uncertain. The CDR3 loop spans 13 amino acids. Trimming took off 4 bases at V and 4 bases at J, with 11 bases between the two ends. The V gene's germline CDR1 is SGDLS and CDR2 YYNGEE. The CDR3 coding sequence is TGTGCCAGCAGCTACACTGAGGGCACTGAAGCTTTCTTT. Its protein is CASSYTEGTEAFF.

This chain joins TRBV20-1 and TRBJ1-4; TRBD1 is a possible D gene (5 bases). V lost 7 bases and J 5 bases, leaving 8 bases between the germline ends. The V gene's germline CDR1 is DFQATT and CDR2 SNEGSKA (reference sequence). The CDR3 is 11 amino acids. The CDR3 DNA reads TGCAGTGGACGGGGGAATGAAAAACTGTTTTTT. This translates into CSGRGNEKLFF.

This clone was observed a few times. V gene TRBV29-1 combines with J gene TRBJ1-5; TRBD1 matches 11 bases. CDR1 is SQVTM, CDR2 ANQGSEA, per germline. This CDR3 region has 13 residues. Unmatched junction bases numbered 3, after V lost 4 bases and J lost 7 bases. Written as DNA, the CDR3 is TGCAGCGTTGGGACAGGGGGCCGGCAGCCCCAGCATTTT. This translates into CSVGTGGRQPQHF.

The chain recombines TRBV7-6 with TRBJ2-5, with 9 bases aligning to TRBD1. Germline values: CDR1 SGHVS, CDR2 FNYEAQ. After removal of 6 bases from V and 7 bases from J, the junction contained 24 bases not matched to a gene. The CDR3 contains 19 residues. The CDR3 region has the DNA TGTGCCAGCAGGCCATGGTCCACCGTAGGACAGGGGTATCCCCGGACCCAGTACTTC. Translated, it gives CASRPWSTVGQGYPRTQYF.

In the case of this clone: The junction and the germline gene differ at one end; a read error may be behind it. This same CDR3 is encoded by further DNA sequences in the sample. The rearrangement uses TRBV6-1 and TRBJ1-6, with 7 bases lining up with TRBD1. The CDR3 spans 14 residues. Per the germline V gene, CDR1 is MNHNS and CDR2 is SASEGT. CDR3 sequence: CASSPTGNNSPLHF. CDR3 in DNA: TGTGCCAGCAGCCCGACAGGGAATAATTCCCCCCTCCACTTT.

The rearrangement joins TRBV6-1 to TRBJ2-5, with TRBD1 as a possible D gene (6 bases). CDR3 size: 15 residues. Per the germline V gene, CDR1 is MNHNS and CDR2 is SASEGT. V lost 1 base, J lost 3 bases, and 12 bases lay in between. The CDR3: CASSEGRGREETQYF. CDR3 DNA: TGTGCCAGCAGTGAAGGCAGGGGCAGAGAAGAGACCCAGTACTTC.

This clone was seen more than once but under ten times. This sequence joins TRBV5-1 and TRBJ2-3; 7 bases match TRBD2. Unmatched junction bases numbered 4, after V lost 3 bases and J lost 0 bases. Germline V CDR1 and CDR2: SGHRS, YFSETQ. The CDR3 extends over 15 amino acids. The CDR3 bases are TGCGCCAGCAGCTCCTCCGGGGGGAGCACAGATACGCAGTATTTT. As protein: CASSSSGGSTDTQYF.

The sample holds one count of this clone. The chain has TRBV30 and TRBJ2-7; TRBD1 matches at 7 bases. The V and J ends lost 4 bases and 2 bases, in that order; junction bases with no gene match: 11. Germline lookup yields CDR1 GTSNPN and CDR2 SVGIG (reference sequence). This CDR3 spans 15 amino acids. Here the CDR3 reads CAWTPGQPTAYEQYF. The CDR3 coding sequence is TGTGCCTGGACGCCGGGACAGCCTACCGCCTACGAGCAGTACTTC.

DNA of the CDR3: TGTGCCACCTGTAGCGGGGACTCCTACGAGCAGTACTTC. Its protein is CATCSGDSYEQYF. This chain links TRBV28 with TRBJ2-5; 8 positions match TRBD2. The DNA end is more similar to TRBJ2-7, so the J call may be wrong. The CDR3 totals 13 residues. Germline V lookup: CDR1 MDHEN, CDR2 SYDVKM.

The V and J genes are TRBV19 and TRBJ2-2; D may be TRBD1 (7 bases). Trimming pared 3 bases from V and 5 bases from J, leaving 16 bases between. From germline, CDR1 is LNHDA and CDR2 SQIVND (reference sequence). This CDR3 contains 16 residues. The CDR3 region is CASSMRRQGGTGELFF. In DNA, the CDR3 is TGTGCCAGTAGTATGCGGCGACAGGGAGGAACCGGGGAGCTGTTTTTT.